This T cell receptor (beta chain) was sequenced for a study of Ad26.COV2.S vaccination and SARS-CoV-2 variants. Data came from immunoSEQ multiplex PCR; TCRdb stores just in-frame clones and leaves some out. Here the sample spans fewer than 500,000 clones, 90% being singletons. V lost 0 bases to trimming and J lost 1 base, with 10 bases between them. The length of the CDR3 is 15 residues. Germline V lookup: CDR1 SGDLS, CDR2 YYNGEE. Treatment meaning: some 19 received Ad26.COV2.S at low or high dose, single or two shots; roughly five received placebo; per-sample allocation not given. Following the first vaccine or placebo injection, samples were taken on day 63. As its vector, the vaccine had Ad26, which expressed Wuhan-strain SARS-CoV-2 spike.

The source material was peripheral blood, sampled in a trial of Ad26.COV2.S vaccine versus placebo. The TCR originated in a person aged 18-65 years who received the Ad26.COV2.S COVID-19 vaccine or a placebo. V and J are TRBV9 and TRBJ2-5; D is unclear. DNA of the CDR3: TGTGCCAGCAGCGTAGGTCCACTGCTCCAAGAGACCCAGTACTTC. Translation: CASSVGPLLQETQYF.